Presented here are 7 T cell receptor beta chains from one specimen sequenced in a study of cytomegalovirus exposure and HLA in healthy donors (TCRdb year 2017). Library preparation used the immunoSEQ multiplex PCR assay. For the multiplex PCR, a mixture combining 60 forward primers for TCR Vbeta segments and 13 reverse primers for TCR Jbeta segments was used. Held by TCRdb, this immuneACCESS table contains in-frame sequences only and omits some clones. Under half of the omission traces to an unresolved V gene where checked; the cause of the rest is unknown. For this sample there are nearly 110,000 clones; approximately 79% appear just once. The ten largest account for 14% of the sample. Sequencing was done on a sample of PBMCs. All receptors derive from a woman in her forties in good health and CMV-seropositive.

About this clone: The same CDR3 can be traced to other DNA sequences in this sample. This rearrangement joins TRBV2 to TRBJ1-5, with a tentative D call TRBD1 (5 bases). This CDR3 region has 14 residues. V shed 3 bases and J shed 4 bases, with 10 bases lying between them. Germline V CDR1 and CDR2: SNHLY, FYNNEI. The CDR3 DNA is TGTGCCAGCAGTGACAGGGTCGGAAATCAGCCCCAGCATTTT. Protein sequence: CASSDRVGNQPQHF. The entire variable domain, with the rest obtained from reference TRBV2 and TRBJ1-5, is as follows: EPEVTQTPSHQVTQMGQEVILRCVPISNHLYFYWYRQILGQKVEFLVSFYNNEISEKSEIFDDQFSVERPDGSNFTLKIRSTKLEDSAMYFCASSDRVGNQPQHFGDGTRLSIL.

The V and J genes are TRBV28 and TRBJ1-1, with D unresolved. V lost 4 bases to trimming and J lost 1 base, with 7 bases between them. CDR3 size: 13 residues. From germline, CDR1 is MDHEN and CDR2 SYDVKM. The CDR3: CASSYPSNTEAFF. As DNA, the CDR3 is TGTGCCAGCAGTTATCCGTCGAACACTGAAGCTTTCTTT.

The CDR3 DNA is TGTGCCAGCAGCTCCGGACTAGCGGGGGGCACCGGGGAGCTGTTTTTT. Translating it yields CASSSGLAGGTGELFF. V is TRBV7-8 and J is TRBJ2-2; 14 bases agree with TRBD2. V gave up 4 bases and J gave up 4 bases; unmatched junction bases: 2. The length of the CDR3 is 16 residues. CDR1 and CDR2 (germline): SGHVS, FQNEAQ.

The chain links TRBV5-4 to TRBJ2-5, with 9 nucleotides matching TRBD1. J lost 4 bases, V lost 0 bases, and 7 bases had no gene match. Germline V gives CDR1 SGHNT, CDR2 YYREEE (reference sequence). This CDR3 is built from 16 residues. CDR3 bases: TGTGCCAGCAGCTTGGGAAGACAGGGGGTAGGAGAGACCCAGTACTTC. This sequence encodes CASSLGRQGVGETQYF.

This chain uses TRBV28 with TRBJ2-7; TRBD2 might be the D (5 bases). Looked up from germline, CDR1 is MDHEN and CDR2 is SYDVKM. The CDR3 totals 14 residues. With 8 bases removed from V and 2 bases from J, the gap between germline ends came to 16 bases. CDR3 loop: CASRIRTGTYEQYF. The CDR3, as DNA: TGTGCCAGCCGTATCCGGACGGGAACCTACGAGCAGTACTTC.

The chain employs TRBV30 and TRBJ2-2; D is uncertain. Between the trimmed V and J ends, which lost 2 bases and 6 bases, there was a span of 10 bases. The V gene's germline CDR1 is GTSNPN and CDR2 SVGIG (reference sequence). The CDR3 loop spans 13 amino acids. CDR3 nucleotide sequence: TGTGCCTGGAGTAGACAATTGGCCGGGGAGCTGTTTTTT. It encodes CAWSRQLAGELFF. Looking up the rest from reference TRBV30 and TRBJ2-2 gives the full variable domain: SQTIHQWPATLVQPVGSPLSLECTVEGTSNPNLYWYRQAAGRGLQLLFYSVGIGQISSEVPQNLSASRPQDRQFILSSKKLLLSDSGFYLCAWSRQLAGELFFGEGSRLTVL.

This sequence joins TRBV7-2 and TRBJ2-5; D might be TRBD1 (5 bases). CDR1 is SGHTA, CDR2 FQGNSA, per germline. The V end lost 3 bases, the J end lost 5 bases, and 10 bases lay between the germline ends. This CDR3 is built from 13 residues. The CDR3 nucleotides are TGTGCCAGCAGCTTCCAGGGCGAGGAGACCCAGTACTTC. Translated: CASSFQGEETQYF.